The next 10 T cell receptor beta chains were all read from a single sample in a study of T cells in localized non-small cell lung cancer. Sequencing used immunoSEQ multiplex PCR; TCRdb keeps in-frame clones, though not all of them. The sample carries 13,000 or so clones, approximately 90% recorded once. Sequences were derived from peripheral blood mononuclear cells, sampled before any cancer treatment. All receptors come from a man aged 40-75 years with stage III lung adenocarcinoma.

This chain uses TRBV27 with TRBJ1-5; D is perhaps TRBD1 (5 bases). The V end lost 6 bases, the J end lost 0 bases, and 18 bases lay between the germline ends. Per germline, CDR1 MNHEY and CDR2 SMNVEV (reference sequence). The CDR3 has 17 amino acids. The CDR3 DNA reads as TGTGCCAGCAGCACATCGCCACCGACAGTTAGCAATCAGCCCCAGCATTTT. Translated, it gives CASSTSPPTVSNQPQHF.

This chain connects TRBV27 to TRBJ1-4, with D possibly matching TRBD1 (5 bases). The CDR3 loop spans 16 amino acids. The germline gives CDR1 MNHEY, CDR2 SMNVEV (reference sequence). Trimming pared 1 base from V and 8 bases from J, leaving 17 bases between. The CDR3 coding sequence is TGTGCCAGCAGTTTATGGGGTGGCGACAAGGGGGAAAAACTGTTTTTT. It is translated as CASSLWGGDKGEKLFF.

The chain has TRBV11-2 and TRBJ2-3; D is unresolved. V was shortened by 1 base and J by 5 bases, with 7 bases between the two germline ends. CDR3 length: 13 amino acids. Per the germline V gene, CDR1 is SGHAT and CDR2 is FQNNGV. CDR3 sequence (DNA): TGTGCCAGCAGCTTAGGGGCGCAAGATACGCAGTATTTT. Translation: CASSLGAQDTQYF.

The chain combines TRBV7-9 with TRBJ2-7; a possible D gene is TRBD1 (6 bases). CDR3 size: 14 residues. Germline V CDR1 and CDR2: SEHNR, FQNEAQ (reference sequence). Trimming left V 3 bases short and J 3 bases short, with 12 bases between. CDR3 protein: CASSFAGDYYEQYF. DNA of the CDR3: TGTGCCAGCAGCTTCGCAGGGGATTACTACGAGCAGTACTTC. Using reference TRBV7-9 and TRBJ2-7 for the parts outside the CDR3, the full variable domain is DTGVSQNPRHKITKRGQNVTFRCDPISEHNRLYWYRQTLGQGPEFLTYFQNEAQLEKSRLLSDRFSAERPKGSFSTLEIQRTEQGDSAMYLCASSFAGDYYEQYFGPGTRLTVT.

The rearrangement uses TRBV5-8 and TRBJ1-1; unclear D gene. V gave up 4 bases and J gave up 4 bases, with 8 bases separating them. This CDR3 comprises 12 residues. Germline V CDR1 and CDR2: SGHTS, YDEGEE. CDR3 sequence (DNA): TGTGCCAGCAGCCAGACTGGCACTGAAGCTTTCTTT. It yields the protein CASSQTGTEAFF. The entire variable domain, with the rest obtained from reference TRBV5-8 and TRBJ1-1, is as follows: EAGVTQSPTHLIKTRGQQATLRCSPISGHTSVYWYQQALGLGLQFLLWYDEGEERNRGNFPPRFSGRQFPNYSSELNVNALELEDSALYLCASSQTGTEAFFGQGTRLTVV.

This clone turned up a few times. The V call is TRBV6-1, the J call TRBJ2-5; 9 bases are shared with TRBD2. The CDR3 spans 15 residues. Germline V gives CDR1 MNHNS, CDR2 SASEGT. V lost 4 bases, J lost 4 bases, and 7 bases stayed unmatched. In DNA form, the CDR3 reads TGTGCCAGCAGTGTTGCGGGAGGGCCGCTAGAGACCCAGTACTTC. Translated: CASSVAGGPLETQYF.

The chain is built from TRBV19 and TRBJ1-1, with 8 bases fitting TRBD1. The CDR3 has 16 amino acids. CDR1 is LNHDA, CDR2 SQIVND, per germline (reference sequence). V trimming: 6 bases; J trimming: 1 base; junction bases outside the gene matches: 10. The DNA for the CDR3 is TGTGCCAGTAGAGAATTTACAGGGGGAAGGAACACTGAAGCTTTCTTT. Its protein is CASREFTGGRNTEAFF.

This sequence joins TRBV5-8 and TRBJ2-1; 12 bases fit TRBD2. There are 16 residues in the CDR3. J lost 7 bases, V lost 6 bases, and 11 bases had no gene match. Per germline, CDR1 SGHTS and CDR2 YDEGEE. The CDR3 DNA reads as TGTGCCAGCACTAAGACTAGCGGGAGACGGACTAATGAGCAGTTCTTC. Protein product: CASTKTSGRRTNEQFF. The full variable domain, with the rest looked up from reference TRBV5-8 and TRBJ2-1, is EAGVTQSPTHLIKTRGQQATLRCSPISGHTSVYWYQQALGLGLQFLLWYDEGEERNRGNFPPRFSGRQFPNYSSELNVNALELEDSALYLCASTKTSGRRTNEQFFGPGTRLTVL.

The chain employs TRBV6-6 and TRBJ1-3; maybe TRBD1 (5 bases). The CDR3 covers 14 residues. Germline V gene data show CDR1 as MNHNY and CDR2 as SVGAGI (reference sequence). Trimming took off 7 bases at V and 0 bases at J, with 10 bases between the two ends. The CDR3 is CASIKGNSGNTIYF. CDR3 bases: TGTGCCAGCATCAAGGGGAACTCTGGAAACACCATATATTTT.

The chain's CDR3 is CASRSQGKYEQYF. CDR3 in DNA: TGTGCCAGCAGGTCCCAGGGGAAATACGAGCAGTACTTC. The chain joins TRBV7-9 to TRBJ2-7; D perhaps matches TRBD1 (6 bases). Trimming removed 6 bases from V and 4 bases from J, with 13 bases in between. The CDR3 spans 13 residues. Germline V gene data show CDR1 as SEHNR and CDR2 as FQNEAQ (reference sequence).